These 27 T cell receptor beta chains were all obtained from the same sample, sequenced in a study of T cell repertoires in cytomegalovirus infection. Each CDR3 protein is one row after TCRdb ran MiXCR on the reads. The sample contains 450,000 to 600,000 distinct CDR3 sequences, 11% of which appear only once. The specimen sequenced was PBMCs. The receptor source for this set is a human donor in good health (CMV status not recorded). Some clones in this sample may be carry-over from other donors' samples.

This clonotype was detected many times. The rearrangement links TRBV27 to TRBJ2-3; D gene ambiguous. Germline CDR1 MNHEY, CDR2 SMNVEV (reference sequence). The V end was cut by 0 bases, the J end by 4 bases, with 8 bases between. The CDR3 totals 14 residues. In nucleotides, the CDR3 is TGTGCCAGCAGTTTATCGTGGTTCTCAGATACGCAGTATTTT. Protein sequence: CASSLSWFSDTQYF.

This clonotype was counted many times. V and J are TRBV6-1 and TRBJ1-1, with TRBD1 matching 10 bases. The germline V gene has CDR1 MNHNS and CDR2 SASEGT. The CDR3 spans 14 residues. Trimming at V came to 7 bases and at J to 5 bases, leaving 7 bases not matched to a gene. This CDR3 is CASTTGQGGTEAFF. As DNA, the CDR3 is TGTGCCAGCACTACAGGACAGGGGGGAACTGAAGCTTTCTTT.

This clonotype was counted ten times or more. This chain links TRBV7-2 with TRBJ2-2, with D possibly matching TRBD2 (6 bases). Trimming removed 5 bases at V and 8 bases at J, with 18 bases between. CDR3 size: 15 residues. The germline V gene encodes CDR1 SGHTA and CDR2 FQGNSA. CDR3 sequence (DNA): TGTGCCAGCAGCCCCGGGGCGGGACTTGGTGGGGAGCTGTTTTTT. It encodes CASSPGAGLGGELFF.

The V and J genes are TRBV30 and TRBJ1-5; D perhaps matches TRBD1 (5 bases). Deletions cut 1 base from V and 4 bases from J, with 8 bases between. The V gene's germline CDR1 is GTSNPN and CDR2 SVGIG (reference sequence). The CDR3 has 13 amino acids. The CDR3: CAWSGGQNQPQHF. Here the CDR3 DNA reads TGTGCCTGGAGTGGTGGACAAAATCAGCCCCAGCATTTT. The full variable domain, in which reference TRBV30 and TRBJ1-5 provide the parts outside the CDR3, is SQTIHQWPATLVQPVGSPLSLECTVEGTSNPNLYWYRQAAGRGLQLLFYSVGIGQISSEVPQNLSASRPQDRQFILSSKKLLLSDSGFYLCAWSGGQNQPQHFGDGTRLSIL.

This clonotype was seen more than once but under ten times. The chain combines TRBV2 with TRBJ1-1; the D is unclear. Germline CDR1 is SNHLY and CDR2 is FYNNEI. The CDR3 is 14 residues long. Trimming took 4 bases from V and 2 from J, leaving 11 bases between them. The CDR3 region is CASSGKQFNTEAFF. The CDR3 nucleotides are TGTGCCAGCAGTGGTAAACAGTTTAACACTGAAGCTTTCTTT.

This clonotype was recorded at least ten times. J is TRBJ2-5 and V is TRBV19; D gene unclear. There are 13 residues in the CDR3. Germline values: CDR1 LNHDA, CDR2 SQIVND (reference sequence). The germline V and J ends were trimmed by 2 bases and 5 bases, with 9 bases remaining between them. The CDR3 sequence is CASSILGAETQYF. The CDR3 DNA is TGTGCCAGTAGTATATTGGGCGCCGAGACCCAGTACTTC.

The chain couples TRBV20-1 to TRBJ2-5, with D perhaps assigned TRBD1 or TRBD2 (5 bases each). The germline V gene encodes CDR1 DFQATT and CDR2 SNEGSKA (reference sequence). V was pared by 5 bases and J by 4 bases, with 17 bases between. CDR3 size: 14 residues. The CDR3 is CSAGATYRGETQYF. Written as DNA, the CDR3 is TGCAGTGCTGGGGCTACTTATCGGGGAGAGACCCAGTACTTC.

V is TRBV11-3 and J is TRBJ2-2; D gene unclear. This CDR3 is built from 16 residues. V was cut by 0 bases and J by 0 bases, with 8 bases left in between. The germline V gene encodes CDR1 SGHNT and CDR2 YENEEA. The CDR3: CASSLDYSPNTGELFF. CDR3 nucleotides: TGTGCCAGCAGCTTAGATTACAGTCCGAACACCGGGGAGCTGTTTTTT.

This clonotype was recorded many times. The V and J genes are TRBV25-1 and TRBJ1-4; D ambiguous. This CDR3 has 11 residues. V lost 1 base to trimming and J lost 8 bases, with 2 bases between them. CDR1 MGHDK and CDR2 SYGVNS come from the germline V gene. CDR3 bases: TGTGCCAGCAGTGAATCAGAAAAACTGTTTTTT. It specifies CASSESEKLFF.

Written as DNA, the CDR3 is TGTGCCAGCCGAGCCGGGACTAGCGACTACGAGCAGTACTTC. Translating gives CASRAGTSDYEQYF. The chain couples TRBV6-6 to TRBJ2-7, with 10 positions matching TRBD2. CDR1 and CDR2 (germline): MNHNY, SVGAGI (reference sequence). The CDR3 is 14 residues long. V lost 8 bases to trimming and J lost 3 bases; unmatched junction nucleotides: 7.

This chain uses TRBV28 with TRBJ2-5; 8 positions agree with TRBD2. Trimming at V came to 5 bases and at J to 1 base, leaving 9 bases not matched to a gene. Germline-derived CDR1 and CDR2 are MDHEN and SYDVKM. The CDR3 length is 16 residues. The CDR3 sequence: CASSPRSSGPQETQYF. CDR3 DNA: TGTGCCAGCAGTCCGAGATCTAGCGGGCCCCAAGAGACCCAGTACTTC. The whole variable domain, remainder taken from reference TRBV28 and TRBJ2-5, is DVKVTQSSRYLVKRTGEKVFLECVQDMDHENMFWYRQDPGLGLRLIYFSYDVKMKEKGDIPEGYSVSREKKERFSLILESASTNQTSMYLCASSPRSSGPQETQYFGPGTRLLVL.

The table lists this clonotype with many counts. The rearrangement uses TRBV5-5 and TRBJ2-3; 7 nucleotides match TRBD1. The V and J ends lost 7 bases and 4 bases, in that order; junction bases with no gene match: 3. The CDR3 consists of 12 residues. The V gene's germline CDR1 is SGHKS and CDR2 YYEKEE (reference sequence). The CDR3 protein is CASLDRADTQYF. Here the CDR3 DNA reads TGTGCCAGCCTAGACAGGGCAGATACGCAGTATTTT.

This clonotype showed up many times. The chain uses TRBV12-3 or TRBV12-4 and TRBJ2-1, with D possibly being TRBD2 (6 bases). Deletions cut 3 bases from V and 8 bases from J, with 23 bases between. The CDR3 has 17 residues. The CDR3: CASSFPIRGLSLDEQFF. DNA for the CDR3: TGTGCCAGCAGTTTCCCCATACGGGGACTTAGCCTCGATGAGCAGTTCTTC.

The chain employs TRBV7-9 and TRBJ2-4, with a possible D match to TRBD1 (6 bases). The CDR3 is made up of 12 amino acids. Between the trimmed V and J ends, which lost 4 bases and 7 bases, there was a span of 8 bases. Germline V gene sequence: CDR1 SEHNR, CDR2 FQNEAQ (reference sequence). Here the CDR3 reads CASSSQGNIQYF. CDR3 bases: TGTGCCAGCAGCTCCCAGGGGAACATTCAGTACTTC.

Ten or more counts support this clonotype. This chain uses TRBV7-2 with TRBJ1-1; maybe TRBD1 (5 bases). Trimming shortened V by 3 bases and J by 5 bases, and 10 bases separated the two germline ends. This CDR3 comprises 13 residues. CDR1 SGHTA and CDR2 FQGNSA come from the germline V gene. The CDR3 coding sequence is TGTGCCAGCAGCTTTCGGGGGAGAACTGAAGCTTTCTTT. It translates to CASSFRGRTEAFF.

This chain uses TRBV6-1 with TRBJ2-1; 8 bases line up with TRBD1. The J segment lost 4 bases and the V segment lost 0 bases, leaving 5 bases of the junction unmatched. The V gene's germline CDR1 is MNHNS and CDR2 SASEGT. The CDR3 consists of 16 residues. The CDR3 coding sequence is TGTGCCAGCAGTGAAGCATGGACAGGGCTTTACAATGAGCAGTTCTTC. This gives the protein CASSEAWTGLYNEQFF.

At least ten counts were recorded for this clonotype. The J gene is TRBJ2-5, the V gene TRBV7-9; 9 bases line up with TRBD2. V lost 6 bases and J lost 5; bases outside the gene matches: 10. The CDR3 spans 15 residues. Per germline, CDR1 SEHNR and CDR2 FQNEAQ (reference sequence). The CDR3 DNA follows: TGTGCCAGCAGTAATGGGCTAGCGGGATCGGAGACCCAGTACTTC. Its protein is CASSNGLAGSETQYF.

This clonotype appeared many times. The rearrangement joins TRBV10-3 to TRBJ2-1, with TRBD2 identical over 7 bases. This CDR3 comprises 15 residues. With 1 base clipped from V and 3 bases from J, the junction kept 3 bases outside the gene matches. Germline V gene lookup returns CDR1 ENHRY and CDR2 SYGVKD. CDR3 in DNA: TGTGCCATCAGTGAGTTGCGGGAGCTCTACAATGAGCAGTTCTTC. This codes for CAISELRELYNEQFF.

The rearrangement links TRBV18 to TRBJ1-1, with TRBD1 matching 10 bases. Germline V gives CDR1 KGHSH, CDR2 LQKENI. The V gene end was trimmed by 3 bases and the J gene end by 5 bases; junction bases not matched to a gene: 15. The CDR3 runs 18 residues. The CDR3 spells CASSPEYLIGQGGTEAFF. For the CDR3, the DNA is TGTGCCAGCTCACCCGAATATCTAATCGGACAGGGGGGGACTGAAGCTTTCTTT.

This clonotype was counted ten times or more. The chain carries TRBV28 and TRBJ1-1; weak D call: TRBD1 (5 bases). Looked up from germline, CDR1 is MDHEN and CDR2 is SYDVKM. Trimming cost V 8 bases and J 0 bases, with 16 bases left between them. The CDR3 covers 15 residues. The CDR3 DNA reads TGTGCCAGCGGGGGAACCCGGGAGATGAACACTGAAGCTTTCTTT. Its translation is CASGGTREMNTEAFF.

This clonotype was counted ten times or more. The rearrangement uses TRBV7-2 and TRBJ1-1, with D maybe TRBD1 (5 bases). V was cut by 5 bases and J by 0 bases, with 13 bases left in between. CDR3 length: 15 amino acids. Germline lookup yields CDR1 SGHTA and CDR2 FQGNSA. The CDR3, as DNA: TGTGCCAGCAGCCCTCAGACAGAAGTGAACACTGAAGCTTTCTTT. Protein sequence: CASSPQTEVNTEAFF.

This clonotype was seen a few times. The chain links TRBV10-1 to TRBJ2-1; the D is unclear. Germline V gene sequence: CDR1 WNHNN, CDR2 SYGVQD (reference sequence). The CDR3 is 13 amino acids. Trimming took off 8 bases at V and 7 bases at J, with 15 bases between the two ends. The CDR3 here is CASVYPRQNEQFF. The CDR3 coding sequence is TGCGCCAGCGTATACCCTCGTCAGAATGAGCAGTTCTTC.

This sequence joins TRBV2 and TRBJ1-2; 7 bases are a match to TRBD1. The CDR3 loop spans 16 amino acids. The ends lost 9 bases at V and 4 bases at J; junction bases unmatched: 17. Germline CDR1 is SNHLY and CDR2 is FYNNEI. The CDR3 sequence: CAREAGTATDLYGYTF. DNA for the CDR3: TGTGCCAGAGAAGCCGGGACAGCTACTGACCTCTATGGCTACACCTTC.

Comments on this clonotype: Just one base apart from a much larger clone, this may be a read error. This chain connects TRBV6-8 to TRBJ2-7; no reliable D call. The ends were cut back, 7 bases at V and 5 bases at J, with 9 bases in the middle. Per germline, CDR1 MNHGY and CDR2 SAAAGT. This CDR3 is built from 11 residues. DNA for the CDR3: TGTGCCAGCACACGCTGGGACGAGCAGTACTTC. Protein product: CASTRWDEQYF.

This clonotype was detected ten times or more. The junction differs from germline at one of its ends, possibly a read error. The chain carries TRBV6-1 and TRBJ2-1, with D possibly being TRBD2 (5 bases). CDR1 is MNHNS and CDR2 is SASEGT in the germline V gene. The CDR3 consists of 16 residues. CDR3 DNA sequence: TGTGCCAGCAGTGAAGCGCGGACTCGCAACGACAATGGGCAGTTCTTC. This gives the protein CASSEARTRNDNGQFF.

The chain couples TRBV11-2 to TRBJ2-2; perhaps TRBD1 as D (5 bases). Trimming pared 5 bases from V and 2 bases from J, leaving 18 bases between. The CDR3 length is 17 residues. CDR1 is SGHAT and CDR2 is FQNNGV in the germline V gene. The CDR3 DNA sequence: TGTGCCAGCAGCCCAGGGCGGCGGCGGATAAACACCGGGGAGCTGTTTTTT. Residues: CASSPGRRRINTGELFF.

At least ten counts were recorded for this clonotype. V is TRBV28 and J is TRBJ2-7; TRBD1 agrees at 8 bases. Germline values: CDR1 MDHEN, CDR2 SYDVKM. This CDR3 is built from 12 residues. The trim removed 5 bases at V and 3 bases at J, leaving 0 bases unmatched. Here the CDR3 reads CASSGQGYEQYF. The CDR3, as DNA: TGTGCCAGCAGTGGACAGGGCTACGAGCAGTACTTC.